This record covers a single TCR beta chain. This sample was taken from a study of T cell changes during pregnancy in multiple sclerosis. Losses at the gene ends were 2 bases for V and 2 bases for J; bases not matched to a gene: 9. The CDR3 has 17 residues. Per germline, CDR1 SGHRS and CDR2 YFSETQ. Clones were read by immunoSEQ multiplex PCR, and TCRdb kept only the in-frame ones, dropping some. This table has tens of thousands of clones, about nine tenths appearing once. This chain connects TRBV5-1 to TRBJ2-1; 8 bases are a match to TRBD2. The sample consisted of peripheral blood, taken in the first trimester of pregnancy. This receptor was identified in a female donor with multiple sclerosis, enrolled in a pregnancy study. Written as DNA, the CDR3 is TGCGCCAGCAGCTTTCTGCCCATGGGACTAGCCTACAATGAGCAGTTCTTC. Amino acid sequence: CASSFLPMGLAYNEQFF.